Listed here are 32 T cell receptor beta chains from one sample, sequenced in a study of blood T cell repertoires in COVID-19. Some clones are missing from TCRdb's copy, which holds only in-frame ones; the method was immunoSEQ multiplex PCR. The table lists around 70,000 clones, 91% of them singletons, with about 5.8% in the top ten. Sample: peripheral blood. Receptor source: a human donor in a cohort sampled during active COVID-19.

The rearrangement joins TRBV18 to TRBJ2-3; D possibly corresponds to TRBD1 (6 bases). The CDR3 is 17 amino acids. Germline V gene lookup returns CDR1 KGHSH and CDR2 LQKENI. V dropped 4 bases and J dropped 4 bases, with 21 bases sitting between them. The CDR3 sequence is CASSLTMGTLDADTQYF. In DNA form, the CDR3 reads TGTGCCAGCTCACTCACTATGGGGACACTGGACGCAGATACGCAGTATTTT.

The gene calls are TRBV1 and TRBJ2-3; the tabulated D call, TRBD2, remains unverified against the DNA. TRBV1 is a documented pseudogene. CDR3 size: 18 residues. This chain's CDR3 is CTSSPGLAGGSRCDTQYF. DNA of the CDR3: TGCACCAGCAGCCCCGGACTAGCGGGGGGGTCACGGTGTGATACGCAGTATTTT.

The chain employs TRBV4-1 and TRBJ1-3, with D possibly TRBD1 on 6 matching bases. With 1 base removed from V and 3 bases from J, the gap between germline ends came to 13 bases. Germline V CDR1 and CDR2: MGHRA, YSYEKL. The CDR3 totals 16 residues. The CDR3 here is CASSQVGGAVGNTIYF. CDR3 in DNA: TGCGCCAGCAGCCAAGTCGGGGGGGCGGTTGGAAACACCATATATTTT.

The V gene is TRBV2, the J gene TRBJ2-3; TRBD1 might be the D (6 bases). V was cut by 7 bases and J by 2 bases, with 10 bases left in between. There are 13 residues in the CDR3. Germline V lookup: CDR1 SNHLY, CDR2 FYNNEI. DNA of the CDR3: TGTGCCAGCAAACGGGACAACACAGATACGCAGTATTTT. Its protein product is CASKRDNTDTQYF.

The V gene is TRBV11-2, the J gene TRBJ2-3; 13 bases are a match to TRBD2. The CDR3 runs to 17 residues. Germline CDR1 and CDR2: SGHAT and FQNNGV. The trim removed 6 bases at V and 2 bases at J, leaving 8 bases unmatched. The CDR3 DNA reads TGTGCCAGCAGTCCCGGGGGACTAGCGGGGTACACAGATACGCAGTATTTT. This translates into CASSPGGLAGYTDTQYF.

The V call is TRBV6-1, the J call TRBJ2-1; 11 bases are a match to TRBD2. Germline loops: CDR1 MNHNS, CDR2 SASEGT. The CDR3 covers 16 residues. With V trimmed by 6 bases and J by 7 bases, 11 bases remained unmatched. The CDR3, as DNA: TGTGCCAGCAGCGAAATAGGACTAGCGGGTAGGAATGAGCAGTTCTTC. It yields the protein CASSEIGLAGRNEQFF.

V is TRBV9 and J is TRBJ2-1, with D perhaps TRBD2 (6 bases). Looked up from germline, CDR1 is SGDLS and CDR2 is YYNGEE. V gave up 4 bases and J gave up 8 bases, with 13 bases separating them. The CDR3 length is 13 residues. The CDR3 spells CASSLTSSDEQFF. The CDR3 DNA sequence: TGTGCCAGCAGCCTTACTAGCTCTGATGAGCAGTTCTTC.

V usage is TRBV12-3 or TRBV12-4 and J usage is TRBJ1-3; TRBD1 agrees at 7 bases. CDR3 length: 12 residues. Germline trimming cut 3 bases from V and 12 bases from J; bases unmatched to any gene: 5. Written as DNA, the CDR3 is TGTGCCAGCAGTTTCGGACAGGCTGACATATATTTT. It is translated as CASSFGQADIYF.

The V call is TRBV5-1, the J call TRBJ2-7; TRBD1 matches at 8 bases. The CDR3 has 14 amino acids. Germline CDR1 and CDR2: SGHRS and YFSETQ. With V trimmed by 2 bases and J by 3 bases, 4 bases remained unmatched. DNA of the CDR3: TGCGCCAGCAGCTTAGAAGGGACAGGCTACGAGCAGTACTTC. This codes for CASSLEGTGYEQYF.

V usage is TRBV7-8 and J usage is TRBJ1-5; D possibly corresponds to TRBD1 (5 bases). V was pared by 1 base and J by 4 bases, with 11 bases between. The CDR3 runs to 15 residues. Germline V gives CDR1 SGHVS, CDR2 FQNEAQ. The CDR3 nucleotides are TGTGCCAGCAGCTTAGTCAGGGATGGGAATCAGCCCCAGCATTTT. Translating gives CASSLVRDGNQPQHF.

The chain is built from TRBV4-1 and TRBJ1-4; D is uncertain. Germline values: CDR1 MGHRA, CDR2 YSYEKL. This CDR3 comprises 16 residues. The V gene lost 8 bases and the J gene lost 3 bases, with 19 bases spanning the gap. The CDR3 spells CASRLGRGSANEKLFF. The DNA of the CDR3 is TGCGCCAGCCGTCTCGGCCGCGGGTCGGCTAATGAAAAACTGTTTTTT.

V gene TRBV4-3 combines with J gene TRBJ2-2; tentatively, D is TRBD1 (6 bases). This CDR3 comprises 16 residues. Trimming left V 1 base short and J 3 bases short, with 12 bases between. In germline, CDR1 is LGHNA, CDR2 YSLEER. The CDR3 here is CASSQVHREYTGELFF. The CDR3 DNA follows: TGCGCCAGCAGCCAAGTCCACAGGGAGTACACCGGGGAGCTGTTTTTT.

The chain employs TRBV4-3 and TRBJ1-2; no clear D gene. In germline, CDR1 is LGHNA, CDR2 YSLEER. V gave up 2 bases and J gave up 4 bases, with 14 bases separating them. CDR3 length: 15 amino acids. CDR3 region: CASSQRVTRGYGYTF. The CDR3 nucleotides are TGCGCCAGCAGCCAAAGAGTCACCCGGGGCTATGGCTACACCTTC.

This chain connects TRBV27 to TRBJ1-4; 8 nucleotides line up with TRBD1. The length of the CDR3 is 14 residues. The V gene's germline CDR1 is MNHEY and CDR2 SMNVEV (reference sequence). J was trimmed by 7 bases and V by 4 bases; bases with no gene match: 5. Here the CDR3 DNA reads TGTGCCAGCAGTTCGCAGACAGGGGTTGAAAAACTGTTTTTT. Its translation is CASSSQTGVEKLFF.

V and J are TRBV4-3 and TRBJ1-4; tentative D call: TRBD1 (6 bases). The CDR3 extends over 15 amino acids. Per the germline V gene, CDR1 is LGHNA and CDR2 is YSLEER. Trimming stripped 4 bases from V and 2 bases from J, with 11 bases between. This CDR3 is CASSPTGQTNEKLFF. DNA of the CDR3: TGCGCCAGCAGCCCTACCGGACAGACTAATGAAAAACTGTTTTTT.

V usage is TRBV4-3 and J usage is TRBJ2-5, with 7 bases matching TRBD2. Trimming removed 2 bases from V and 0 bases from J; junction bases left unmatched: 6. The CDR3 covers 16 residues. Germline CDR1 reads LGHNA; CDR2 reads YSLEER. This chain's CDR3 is CASSQLTSPYQETQYF. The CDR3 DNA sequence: TGCGCCAGCAGCCAATTGACTAGCCCCTACCAAGAGACCCAGTACTTC.

The CDR3 DNA is TGTGCCAGCTTTCCGGGACAGGGGGGGAACACTGAAGCTTTCTTT. This codes for CASFPGQGGNTEAFF. The chain carries TRBV19 and TRBJ1-1, with 11 nucleotides matching TRBD1. The CDR3 has 15 residues. CDR1 and CDR2 from the germline V gene are LNHDA and SQIVND (reference sequence). The junction had 7 bases not matched to a gene; V was cut back by 9 bases and J by 1 base.

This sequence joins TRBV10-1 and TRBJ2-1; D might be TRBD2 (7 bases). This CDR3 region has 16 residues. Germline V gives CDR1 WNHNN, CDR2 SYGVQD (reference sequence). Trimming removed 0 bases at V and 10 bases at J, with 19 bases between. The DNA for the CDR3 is TGCGCCAGCAGTGAGTCGCTTGCGGGGGCGAAGAAGGAGCAGTTCTTC. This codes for CASSESLAGAKKEQFF.

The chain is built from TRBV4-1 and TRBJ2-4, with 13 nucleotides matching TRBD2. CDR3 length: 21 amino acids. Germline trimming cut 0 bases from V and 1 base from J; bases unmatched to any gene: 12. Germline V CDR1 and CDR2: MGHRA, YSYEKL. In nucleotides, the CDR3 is TGCGCCAGCAGCCAAGAAACTTCTCGGACTAGCGGGGGTGGCGCCAAAAACATTCAGTACTTC. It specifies CASSQETSRTSGGGAKNIQYF.

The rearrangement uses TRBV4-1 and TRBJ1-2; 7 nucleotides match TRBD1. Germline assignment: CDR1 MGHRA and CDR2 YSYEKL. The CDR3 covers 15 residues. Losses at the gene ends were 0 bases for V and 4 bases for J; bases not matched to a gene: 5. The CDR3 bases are TGCGCCAGCAGCCAAGAAGACAGGGCGATCTATGGCTACACCTTC. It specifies CASSQEDRAIYGYTF.

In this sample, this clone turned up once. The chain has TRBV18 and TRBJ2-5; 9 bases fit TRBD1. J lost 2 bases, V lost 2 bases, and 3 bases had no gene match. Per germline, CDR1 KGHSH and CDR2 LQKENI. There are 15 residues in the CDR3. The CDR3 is CASSPKGQGQETQYF. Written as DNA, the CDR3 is TGTGCCAGCTCACCAAAGGGACAGGGACAAGAGACCCAGTACTTC.

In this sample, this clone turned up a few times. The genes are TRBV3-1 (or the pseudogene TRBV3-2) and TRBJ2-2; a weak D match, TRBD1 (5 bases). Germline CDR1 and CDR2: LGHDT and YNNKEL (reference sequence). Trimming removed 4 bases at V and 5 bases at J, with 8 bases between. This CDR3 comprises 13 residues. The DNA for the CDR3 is TGTGCCAGCAGCCTCCAGGGTACCGGGGAGCTGTTTTTT. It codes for CASSLQGTGELFF.

Written as DNA, the CDR3 is TGTGCCAGCAGCTGGACAGGGGGGTCCCGGTACTCTGGAAACACCATATATTTT. Its translation: CASSWTGGSRYSGNTIYF. The chain links TRBV7-8 to TRBJ1-3; 10 positions match TRBD1. The ends lost 4 bases at V and 0 bases at J; junction bases unmatched: 9. The CDR3 consists of 18 residues. Germline V CDR1 and CDR2: SGHVS, FQNEAQ.

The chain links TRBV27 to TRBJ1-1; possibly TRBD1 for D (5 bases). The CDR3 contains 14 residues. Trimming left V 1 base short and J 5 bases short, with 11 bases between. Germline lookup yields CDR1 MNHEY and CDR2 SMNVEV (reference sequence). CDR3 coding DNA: TGTGCCAGCAGTTTATTGGGGGGTTGGACTGAAGCTTTCTTT. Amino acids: CASSLLGGWTEAFF.

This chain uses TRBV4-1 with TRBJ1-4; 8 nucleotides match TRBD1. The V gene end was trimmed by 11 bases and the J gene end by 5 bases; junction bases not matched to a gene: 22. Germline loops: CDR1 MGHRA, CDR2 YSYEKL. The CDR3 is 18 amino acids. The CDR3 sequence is CAAGPGLLQGARNEKLFF. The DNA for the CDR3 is TGCGCCGCTGGCCCGGGGTTACTCCAGGGGGCCCGAAATGAAAAACTGTTTTTT.

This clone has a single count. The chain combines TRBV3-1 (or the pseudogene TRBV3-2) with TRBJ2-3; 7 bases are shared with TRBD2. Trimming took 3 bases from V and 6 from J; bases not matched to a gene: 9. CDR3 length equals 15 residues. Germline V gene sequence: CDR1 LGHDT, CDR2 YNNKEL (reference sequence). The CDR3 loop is CASSQPGLRFDTQYF. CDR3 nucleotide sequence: TGTGCCAGCAGCCAGCCGGGACTAAGATTCGATACGCAGTATTTT.

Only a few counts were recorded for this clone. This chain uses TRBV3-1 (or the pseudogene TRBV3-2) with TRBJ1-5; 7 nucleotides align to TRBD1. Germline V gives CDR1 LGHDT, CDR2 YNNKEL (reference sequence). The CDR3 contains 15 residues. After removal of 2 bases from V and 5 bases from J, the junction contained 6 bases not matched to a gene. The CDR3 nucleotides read TGTGCCAGCAGCCAAAAGGGGGCCGGGGATCAGCCCCAGCATTTT. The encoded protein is CASSQKGAGDQPQHF.

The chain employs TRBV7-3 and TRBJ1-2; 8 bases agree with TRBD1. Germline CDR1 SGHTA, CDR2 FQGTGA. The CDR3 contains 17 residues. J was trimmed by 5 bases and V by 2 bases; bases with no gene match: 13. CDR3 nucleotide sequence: TGTGCCAGCAGCTTAGGAGGTCCAGGGGGCATCGGATATGGCTACACCTTC. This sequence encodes CASSLGGPGGIGYGYTF.

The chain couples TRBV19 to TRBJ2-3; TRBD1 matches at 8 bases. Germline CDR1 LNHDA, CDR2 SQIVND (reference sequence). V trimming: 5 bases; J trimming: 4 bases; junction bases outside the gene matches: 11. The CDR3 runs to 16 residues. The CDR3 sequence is CASSALGQGVADTQYF. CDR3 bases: TGTGCCAGTAGTGCCCTTGGACAGGGAGTTGCAGATACGCAGTATTTT.

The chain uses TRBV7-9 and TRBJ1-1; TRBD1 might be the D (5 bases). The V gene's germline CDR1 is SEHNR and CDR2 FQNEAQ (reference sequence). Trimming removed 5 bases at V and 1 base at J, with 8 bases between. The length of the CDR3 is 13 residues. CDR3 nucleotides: TGTGCCAGCAGCATACAGGAGAACACTGAAGCTTTCTTT. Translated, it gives CASSIQENTEAFF.

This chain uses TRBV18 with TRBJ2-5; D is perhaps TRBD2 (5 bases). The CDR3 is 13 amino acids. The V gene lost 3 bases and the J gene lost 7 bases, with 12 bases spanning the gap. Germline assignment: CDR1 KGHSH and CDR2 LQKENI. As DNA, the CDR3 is TGTGCCAGCTCACCGGTCGGACGGGGGACCCAGTACTTC. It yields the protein CASSPVGRGTQYF.

The CDR3 is CASSSQVTAQETQYF. CDR3 DNA sequence: TGTGCCAGCAGCTCCCAGGTGACAGCCCAAGAGACCCAGTACTTC. V gene TRBV5-6 combines with J gene TRBJ2-5; TRBD1 is a possible D gene (5 bases). CDR1 and CDR2 from the germline V gene are SGHDT and YYEEEE. The germline V and J ends were trimmed by 3 bases and 1 base, with 13 bases remaining between them. The CDR3 covers 15 residues. Full variable domain (outside the CDR3, taken from reference TRBV5-6 and TRBJ2-5): DAGVTQSPTHLIKTRGQQVTLRCSPKSGHDTVSWYQQALGQGPQFIFQYYEEEERQRGNFPDRFSGHQFPNYSSELNVNALLLGDSALYLCASSSQVTAQETQYFGPGTRLLVL.